This T cell receptor (beta chain) stems from a study of blood T cell repertoires in COVID-19. Libraries were prepared by immunoSEQ multiplex PCR; TCRdb keeps only in-frame clonotypes and omits some of them. The data contain hundreds of thousands of clones, 88% of them singletons. J was trimmed by 3 bases and V by 6 bases; bases with no gene match: 7. CDR1 is MNHEY and CDR2 is SVGAGI in the germline V gene. The CDR3 has 15 amino acids. The receptor was isolated from a woman aged 55 to 70 in a cohort exposed to, infected with or recovered from COVID-19 (not recorded which). The sequenced material came from PBMCs or T cells enriched from blood (not recorded which). The V gene is TRBV6-5, the J gene TRBJ2-3; 9 nucleotides align to TRBD1. CDR3 in DNA: TGTGCCAGCAGACAGGGACAGGGAGGGACAGATACGCAGTATTTT. It translates to CASRQGQGGTDTQYF.